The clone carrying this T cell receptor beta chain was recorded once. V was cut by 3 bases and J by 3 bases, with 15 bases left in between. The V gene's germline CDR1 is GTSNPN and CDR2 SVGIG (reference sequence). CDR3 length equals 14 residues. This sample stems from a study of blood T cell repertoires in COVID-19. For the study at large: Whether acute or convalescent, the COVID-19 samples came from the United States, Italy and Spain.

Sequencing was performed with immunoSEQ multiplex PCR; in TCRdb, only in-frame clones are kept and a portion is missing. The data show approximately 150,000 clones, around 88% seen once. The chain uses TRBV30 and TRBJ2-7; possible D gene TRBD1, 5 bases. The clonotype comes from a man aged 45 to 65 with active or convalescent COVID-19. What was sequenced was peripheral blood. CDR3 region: CAWRADSSYYEQYF. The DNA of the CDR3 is TGTGCCTGGAGAGCCGACAGCTCGTACTACGAGCAGTACTTC.